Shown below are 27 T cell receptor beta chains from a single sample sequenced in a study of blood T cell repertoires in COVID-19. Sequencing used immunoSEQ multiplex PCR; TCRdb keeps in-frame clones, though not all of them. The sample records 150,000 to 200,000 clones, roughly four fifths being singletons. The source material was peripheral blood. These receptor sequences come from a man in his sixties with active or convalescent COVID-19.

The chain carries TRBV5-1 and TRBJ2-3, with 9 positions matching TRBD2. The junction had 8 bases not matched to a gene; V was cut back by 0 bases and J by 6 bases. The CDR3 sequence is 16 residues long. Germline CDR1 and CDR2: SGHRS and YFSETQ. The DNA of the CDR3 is TGCGCCAGCAGCTTGGTTAGCGGGGGCACGGGGGATACGCAGTATTTT. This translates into CASSLVSGGTGDTQYF.

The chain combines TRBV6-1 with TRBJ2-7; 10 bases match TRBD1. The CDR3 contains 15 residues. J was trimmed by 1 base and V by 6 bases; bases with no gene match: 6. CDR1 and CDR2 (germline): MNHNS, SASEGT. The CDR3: CASSRPGQGSYEQYF. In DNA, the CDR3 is TGTGCCAGCAGCCGACCGGGACAGGGGTCCTACGAGCAGTACTTC.

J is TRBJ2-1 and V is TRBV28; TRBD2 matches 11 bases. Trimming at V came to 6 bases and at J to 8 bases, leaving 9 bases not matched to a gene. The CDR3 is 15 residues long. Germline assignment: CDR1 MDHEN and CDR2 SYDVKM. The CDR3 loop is CASSPTSGASHEQFF. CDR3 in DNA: TGTGCCAGCAGCCCGACTAGCGGGGCTTCCCATGAGCAGTTCTTC.

For the CDR3, the DNA is TGCAGCGTACAACAGGGGGCGCGGGGCGGGGAGCTGTTTTTT. It translates to CSVQQGARGGELFF. The chain links TRBV29-1 to TRBJ2-2, with 9 bases aligning to TRBD1. The V segment lost 6 bases and the J segment 7 bases; nucleotides outside the gene matches: 9. The CDR3 is 14 residues long. Germline lookup yields CDR1 SQVTM and CDR2 ANQGSEA.

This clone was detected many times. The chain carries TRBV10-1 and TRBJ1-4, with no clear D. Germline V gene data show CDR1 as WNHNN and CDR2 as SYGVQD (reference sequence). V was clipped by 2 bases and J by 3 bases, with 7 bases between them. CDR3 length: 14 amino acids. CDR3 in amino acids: CASSETAANEKLFF. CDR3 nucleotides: TGCGCCAGCAGTGAGACAGCGGCTAATGAAAAACTGTTTTTT.

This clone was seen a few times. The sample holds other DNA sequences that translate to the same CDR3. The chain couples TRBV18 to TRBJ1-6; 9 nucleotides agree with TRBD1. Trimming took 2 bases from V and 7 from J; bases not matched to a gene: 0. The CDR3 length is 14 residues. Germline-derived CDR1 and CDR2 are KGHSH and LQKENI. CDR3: CASSPGTGNSPLHF. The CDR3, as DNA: TGTGCCAGCTCACCAGGGACAGGGAATTCACCCCTCCACTTT.

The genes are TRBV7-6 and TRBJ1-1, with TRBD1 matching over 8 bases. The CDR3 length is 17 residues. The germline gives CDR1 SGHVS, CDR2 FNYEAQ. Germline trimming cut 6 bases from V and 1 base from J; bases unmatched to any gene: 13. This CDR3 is CASSLTSGDRKNTEAFF. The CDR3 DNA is TGTGCCAGCAGTTTGACCTCAGGGGACAGGAAGAACACTGAAGCTTTCTTT.

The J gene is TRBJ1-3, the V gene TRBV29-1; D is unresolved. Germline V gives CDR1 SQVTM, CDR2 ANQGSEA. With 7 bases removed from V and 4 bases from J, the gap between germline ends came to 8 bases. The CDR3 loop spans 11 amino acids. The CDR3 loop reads CSGGQGNTIYF. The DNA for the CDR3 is TGCAGCGGAGGGCAGGGAAACACCATATATTTT.

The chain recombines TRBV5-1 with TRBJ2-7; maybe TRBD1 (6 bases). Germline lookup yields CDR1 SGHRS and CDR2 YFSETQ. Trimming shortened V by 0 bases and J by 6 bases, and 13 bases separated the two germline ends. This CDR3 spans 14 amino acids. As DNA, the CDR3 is TGCGCCAGCAGCTTGGGGACAGTCGAACGCGAGCAGTACTTC. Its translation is CASSLGTVEREQYF. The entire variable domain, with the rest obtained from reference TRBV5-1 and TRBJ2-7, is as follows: KAGVTQTPRYLIKTRGQQVTLSCSPISGHRSVSWYQQTPGQGLQFLFEYFSETQRNKGNFPGRFSGRQFSNSRSEMNVSTLELGDSALYLCASSLGTVEREQYFGPGTRLTVT.

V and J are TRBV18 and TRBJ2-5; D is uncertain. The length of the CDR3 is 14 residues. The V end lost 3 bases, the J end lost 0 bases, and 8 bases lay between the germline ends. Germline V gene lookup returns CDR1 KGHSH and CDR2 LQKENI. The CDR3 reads CASSPASYQETQYF. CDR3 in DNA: TGTGCCAGCTCACCGGCATCGTACCAAGAGACCCAGTACTTC. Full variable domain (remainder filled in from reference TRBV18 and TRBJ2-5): NAGVMQNPRHLVRRRGQEARLRCSPMKGHSHVYWYRQLPEEGLKFMVYLQKENIIDESGMPKERFSAEFPKEGPSILRIQQVVRGDSAAYFCASSPASYQETQYFGPGTRLLVL.

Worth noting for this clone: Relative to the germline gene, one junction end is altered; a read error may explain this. The CDR3 DNA is TGTGCCAGCAGAGAAGTTGACGGGTTTCGAGCCTATGGCTACACCTTC. Amino acids: CASREVDGFRAYGYTF. V and J are TRBV6-1 and TRBJ1-2; D is unclear. Germline CDR1 reads MNHNS; CDR2 reads SASEGT. This CDR3 has 16 amino acids.

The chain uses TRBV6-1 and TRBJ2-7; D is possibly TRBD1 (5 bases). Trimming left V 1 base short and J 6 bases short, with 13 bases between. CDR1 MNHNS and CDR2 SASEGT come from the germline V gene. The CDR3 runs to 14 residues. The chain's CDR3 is CASSEGWTISEQYF. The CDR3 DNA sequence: TGTGCCAGCAGTGAAGGTTGGACAATCTCCGAGCAGTACTTC.

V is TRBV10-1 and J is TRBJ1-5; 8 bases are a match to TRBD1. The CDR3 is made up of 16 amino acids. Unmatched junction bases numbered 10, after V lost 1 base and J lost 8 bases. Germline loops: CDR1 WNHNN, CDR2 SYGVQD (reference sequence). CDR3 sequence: CASSELNRGNWEPQHF. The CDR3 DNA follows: TGCGCCAGCAGTGAGTTAAACAGGGGGAACTGGGAGCCCCAGCATTTT.

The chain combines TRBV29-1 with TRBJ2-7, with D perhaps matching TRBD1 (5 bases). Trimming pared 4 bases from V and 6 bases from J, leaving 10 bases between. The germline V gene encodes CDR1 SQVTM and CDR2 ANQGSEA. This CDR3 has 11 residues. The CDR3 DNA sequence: TGCAGCGTTGTCGGTCAGGGCGAGCAGTACTTC. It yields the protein CSVVGQGEQYF.

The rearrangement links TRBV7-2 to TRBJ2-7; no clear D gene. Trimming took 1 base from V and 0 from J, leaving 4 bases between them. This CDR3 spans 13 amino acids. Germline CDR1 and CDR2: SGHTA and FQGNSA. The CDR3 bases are TGTGCCAGCAGCTTAGTCTCCTCCTACGAGCAGTACTTC. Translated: CASSLVSSYEQYF.

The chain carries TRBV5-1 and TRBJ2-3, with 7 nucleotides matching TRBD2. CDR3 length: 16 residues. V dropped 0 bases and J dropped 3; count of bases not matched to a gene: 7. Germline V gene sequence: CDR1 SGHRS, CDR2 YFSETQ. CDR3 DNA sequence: TGCGCCAGCAGCTTGGGGCGCCGACTAGCTACAGATACGCAGTATTTT. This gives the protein CASSLGRRLATDTQYF. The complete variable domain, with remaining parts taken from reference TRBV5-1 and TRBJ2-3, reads KAGVTQTPRYLIKTRGQQVTLSCSPISGHRSVSWYQQTPGQGLQFLFEYFSETQRNKGNFPGRFSGRQFSNSRSEMNVSTLELGDSALYLCASSLGRRLATDTQYFGPGTRLTVL.

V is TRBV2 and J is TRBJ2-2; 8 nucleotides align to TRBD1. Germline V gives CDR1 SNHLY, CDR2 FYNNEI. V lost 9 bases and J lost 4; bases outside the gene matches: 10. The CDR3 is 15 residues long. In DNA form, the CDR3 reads TGTGCCAGTCGGTTAGGACAGGGTCTCACCGGGGAGCTGTTTTTT. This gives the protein CASRLGQGLTGELFF.

In DNA form, the CDR3 reads TGTGCCAGCAGTGGTTCAATGGGGGGACCAAACACTGAAGCTTTCTTT. Translation: CASSGSMGGPNTEAFF. This chain joins TRBV6-1 and TRBJ1-1, with a tentative D call TRBD1 (5 bases). From germline, CDR1 is MNHNS and CDR2 SASEGT. Trimming shortened V by 4 bases and J by 2 bases, and 17 bases separated the two germline ends. The CDR3 is 16 amino acids.

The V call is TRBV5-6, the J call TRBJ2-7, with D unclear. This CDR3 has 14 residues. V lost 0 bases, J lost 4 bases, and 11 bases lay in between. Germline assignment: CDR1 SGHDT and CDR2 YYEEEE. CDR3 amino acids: CASSLVTTEYEQYF. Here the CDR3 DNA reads TGTGCCAGCAGCTTGGTCACAACCGAATACGAGCAGTACTTC.

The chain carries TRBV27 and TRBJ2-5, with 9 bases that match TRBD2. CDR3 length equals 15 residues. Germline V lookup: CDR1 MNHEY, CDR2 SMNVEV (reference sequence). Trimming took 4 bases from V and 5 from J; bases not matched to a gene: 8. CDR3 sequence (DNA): TGTGCCAGCAGTTCCCCCGGCGGGGGGGAGGAGACCCAGTACTTC. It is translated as CASSSPGGGEETQYF.

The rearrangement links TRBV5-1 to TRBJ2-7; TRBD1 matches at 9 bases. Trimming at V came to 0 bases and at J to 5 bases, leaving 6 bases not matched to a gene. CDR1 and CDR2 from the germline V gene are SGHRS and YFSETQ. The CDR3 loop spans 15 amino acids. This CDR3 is CASSLEGQGFNEQYF. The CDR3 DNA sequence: TGCGCCAGCAGCTTGGAGGGACAGGGTTTCAACGAGCAGTACTTC.

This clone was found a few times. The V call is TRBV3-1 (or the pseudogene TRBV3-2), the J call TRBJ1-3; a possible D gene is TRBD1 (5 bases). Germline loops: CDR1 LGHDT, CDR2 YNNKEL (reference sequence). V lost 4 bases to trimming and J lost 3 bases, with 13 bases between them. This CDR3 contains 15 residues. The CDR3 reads CASSRRGGVGNTIYF. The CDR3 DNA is TGTGCCAGCAGCCGAAGGGGAGGGGTTGGAAACACCATATATTTT.

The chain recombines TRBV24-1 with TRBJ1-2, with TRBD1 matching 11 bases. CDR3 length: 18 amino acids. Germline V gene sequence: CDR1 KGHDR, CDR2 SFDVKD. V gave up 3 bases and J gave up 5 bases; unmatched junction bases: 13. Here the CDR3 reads CATSDAGTGTGGGYGYTF. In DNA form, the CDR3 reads TGTGCCACCAGTGATGCAGGAACCGGGACAGGGGGTGGATATGGCTACACCTTC.

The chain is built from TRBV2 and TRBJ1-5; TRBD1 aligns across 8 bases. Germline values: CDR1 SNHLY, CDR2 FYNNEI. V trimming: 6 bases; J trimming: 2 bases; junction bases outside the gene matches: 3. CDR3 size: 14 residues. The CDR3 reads CASSPDRGNQPQHF. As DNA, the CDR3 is TGTGCCAGCAGCCCGGACAGGGGCAATCAGCCCCAGCATTTT.

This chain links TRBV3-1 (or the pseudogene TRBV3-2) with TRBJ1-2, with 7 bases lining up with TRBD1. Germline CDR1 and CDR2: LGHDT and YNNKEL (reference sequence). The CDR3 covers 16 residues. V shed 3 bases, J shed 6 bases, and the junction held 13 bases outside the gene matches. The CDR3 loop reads CASSHGGGADRNGYTF. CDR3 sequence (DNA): TGTGCCAGCAGCCATGGAGGGGGCGCTGACAGGAATGGCTACACCTTC.

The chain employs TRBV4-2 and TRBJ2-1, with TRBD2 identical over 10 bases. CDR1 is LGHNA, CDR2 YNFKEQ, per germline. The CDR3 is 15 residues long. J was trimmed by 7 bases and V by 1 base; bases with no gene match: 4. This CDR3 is CASSQGTSGKNEQFF. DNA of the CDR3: TGTGCCAGCAGCCAAGGGACTAGCGGAAAGAATGAGCAGTTCTTC.

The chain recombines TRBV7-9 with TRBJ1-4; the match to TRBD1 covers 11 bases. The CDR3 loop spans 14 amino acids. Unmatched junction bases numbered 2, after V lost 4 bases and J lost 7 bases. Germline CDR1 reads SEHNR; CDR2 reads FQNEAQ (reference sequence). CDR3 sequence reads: CASSYGQGAEKLFF. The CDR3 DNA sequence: TGTGCCAGCAGCTACGGACAGGGGGCTGAAAAACTGTTTTTT.